This T cell receptor beta chain appears in the sequencing data of a study of blood T cell repertoires in COVID-19 (dated by TCRdb to about 2020). With regard to the full study: Samples from collaborators originated in the United States, Italy and Spain and spanned both the acute and convalescent phases of COVID-19. The prospective study material was composed of cDNA or gDNA derived from T cells, B-cell-depleted T cells, or PBMCs. The dataset comprised deeply sampled blood TCRbeta repertoires from subjects exposed to, actively infected with, or recovered from COVID-19. The repertoires were released in a freely available public database meant as a resource for research on the immune response to SARS-CoV-2. The samples were drawn from the first 160 participants of the ongoing ImmuneRACE study and from 1,254 subjects provided by 6 global collaborators. Sample metadata almost always included a de-identified subject ID, COVID-19 status, age in years and sex. HLA class I and class II types, where available, came from metadata supplied by the sample provider rather than from assay-based typing.

Per the germline V gene, SQVTM is the CDR1 and ANQGSEA is the CDR2. Measured from the cysteine to the phenylalanine, the CDR3 is 14 residues long. Of the read, only the CDR3 DNA is kept; its 42 bases are in frame from base 1. V is trimmed back by 4 bases and J by 4 bases, and the junction contains 6 bases that no gene match accounts for. TCRbeta CDR3 regions were amplified from genomic DNA using the immunoSEQ Assay, a bias-controlled multiplex PCR. In the original analysis: Within the assay, amplification of reference gene primers was used to estimate how many nucleated cells each sample contained. Sequence reads were collapsed and filtered to measure the absolute abundance of every unique TCRbeta CDR3 rearrangement. For each sample, productive Simpson clonality was calculated as the square root of Simpson's diversity index over productive rearrangements. This immuneACCESS table, as held by TCRdb, lists in-frame sequences with V and J called but not all clones. Of the missing ones, under half trace to an unresolved V gene in checked studies; the others have no known cause. V and J calls and clone size follow that table, whereas D and trimming were derived from the DNA. This sample holds approximately 140,000 clones; 65% to 90% were observed only once. Of the sample, roughly 3.4% falls within the top ten clones.

Whole blood was collected in K2EDTA tubes by collaborating institutions according to the institutions' own protocols. For TCRbeta analysis, collaborators shipped samples as frozen whole blood, isolated PBMCs, or DNA extracted from either of those sample types. The research as a whole found: The amount of clinical and demographic metadata varied by source and participant and was provided uncurated.

Worth noting for this clone: Which antigen it targets is not known. No base quality values were provided; no much bigger clone lies one nucleotide off.

This chain joins TRBV29-1 to TRBJ2-3; TRBD2 matches 9 bases in the middle. The sample was peripheral blood. The TCR comes from a man between 65 and 85 years old with acute or convalescent COVID-19. The CDR3 region: CSVVLSGSADTQYF. The DNA is TGCAGCGTTGTTCTTAGCGGGAGTGCAGATACGCAGTATTTT.